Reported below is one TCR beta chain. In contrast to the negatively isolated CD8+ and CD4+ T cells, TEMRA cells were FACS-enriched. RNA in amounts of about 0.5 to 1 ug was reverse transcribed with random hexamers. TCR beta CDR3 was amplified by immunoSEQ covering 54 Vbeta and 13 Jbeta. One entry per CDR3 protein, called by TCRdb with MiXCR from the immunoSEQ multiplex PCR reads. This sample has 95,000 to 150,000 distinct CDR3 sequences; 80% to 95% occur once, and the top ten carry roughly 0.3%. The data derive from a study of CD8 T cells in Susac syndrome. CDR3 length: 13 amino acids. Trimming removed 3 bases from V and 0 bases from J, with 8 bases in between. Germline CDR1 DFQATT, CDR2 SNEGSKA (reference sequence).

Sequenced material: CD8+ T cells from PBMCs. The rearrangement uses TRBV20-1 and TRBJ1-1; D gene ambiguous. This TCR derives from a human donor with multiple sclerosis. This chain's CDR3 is CSARTTVNTEAFF. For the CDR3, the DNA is TGCAGTGCTAGGACGACTGTGAACACTGAAGCTTTCTTT.